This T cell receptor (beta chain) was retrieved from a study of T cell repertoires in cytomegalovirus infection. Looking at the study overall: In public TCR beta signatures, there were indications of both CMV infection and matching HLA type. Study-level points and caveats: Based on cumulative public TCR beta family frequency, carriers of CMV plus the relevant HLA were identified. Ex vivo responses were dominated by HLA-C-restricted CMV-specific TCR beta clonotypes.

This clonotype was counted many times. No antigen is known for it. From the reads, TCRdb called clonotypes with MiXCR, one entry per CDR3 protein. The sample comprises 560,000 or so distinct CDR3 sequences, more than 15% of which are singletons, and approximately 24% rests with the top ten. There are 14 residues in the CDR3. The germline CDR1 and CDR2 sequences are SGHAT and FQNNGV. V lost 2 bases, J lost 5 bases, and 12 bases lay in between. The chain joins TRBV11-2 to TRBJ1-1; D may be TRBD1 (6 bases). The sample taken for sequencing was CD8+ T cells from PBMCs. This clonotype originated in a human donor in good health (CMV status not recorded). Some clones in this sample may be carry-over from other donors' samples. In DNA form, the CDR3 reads TGTGCCAGCAGCTTAAATCAGGGGAATACTGAAGCTTTCTTT. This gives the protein CASSLNQGNTEAFF.